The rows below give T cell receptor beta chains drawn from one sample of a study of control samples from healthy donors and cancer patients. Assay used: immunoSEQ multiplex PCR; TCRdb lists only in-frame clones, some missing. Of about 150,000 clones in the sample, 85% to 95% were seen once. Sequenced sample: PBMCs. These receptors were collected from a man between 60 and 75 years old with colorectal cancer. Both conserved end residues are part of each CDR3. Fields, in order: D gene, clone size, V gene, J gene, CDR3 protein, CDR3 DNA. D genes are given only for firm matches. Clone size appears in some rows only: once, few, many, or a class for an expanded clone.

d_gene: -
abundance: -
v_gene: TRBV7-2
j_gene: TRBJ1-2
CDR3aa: CASSAGTVAGYTF
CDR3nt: TGTGCCAGCAGCGCCGGGACGGTGGCTGGCTACACCTTC

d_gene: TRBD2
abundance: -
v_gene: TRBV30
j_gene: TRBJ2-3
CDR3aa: CAWSPGGGSTDTQYF
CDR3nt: TGTGCCTGGAGCCCGGGGGGGGGTAGCACAGATACGCAGTATTTT

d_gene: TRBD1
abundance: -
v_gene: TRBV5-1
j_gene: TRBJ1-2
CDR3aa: CASSLGDRPGYTF
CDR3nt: TGCGCCAGCAGCTTGGGGGACAGGCCAGGCTACACCTTC

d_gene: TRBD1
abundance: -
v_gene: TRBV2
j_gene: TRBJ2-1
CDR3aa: CASSESRTGGINEQFF
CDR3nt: TGTGCCAGCAGTGAAAGCAGGACAGGGGGTATTAATGAGCAGTTCTTC

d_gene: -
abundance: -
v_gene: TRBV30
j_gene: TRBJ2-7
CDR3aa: CAWSFGGASYEQYF
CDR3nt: TGTGCCTGGAGTTTTGGGGGGGCTTCCTACGAGCAGTACTTC

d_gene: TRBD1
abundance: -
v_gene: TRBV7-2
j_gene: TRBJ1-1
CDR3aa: CASSTGASTEAFF
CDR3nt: TGTGCCAGCAGCACAGGGGCTTCGACTGAAGCTTTCTTT

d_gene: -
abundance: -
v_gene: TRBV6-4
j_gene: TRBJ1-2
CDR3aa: CASSPDRSKNGYTF
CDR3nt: TGTGCCAGCAGTCCGGACCGAAGCAAGAATGGCTACACCTTC

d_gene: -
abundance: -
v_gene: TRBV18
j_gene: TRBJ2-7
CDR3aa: CASSPGVGVTSYEQYF
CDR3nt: TGTGCCAGCTCACCGGGTGTTGGCGTTACATCCTACGAGCAGTACTTC

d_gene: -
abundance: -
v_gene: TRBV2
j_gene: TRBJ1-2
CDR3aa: CASSLIDSNYGYTF
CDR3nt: TGTGCCAGCAGCTTAATTGACAGTAACTATGGCTACACCTTC

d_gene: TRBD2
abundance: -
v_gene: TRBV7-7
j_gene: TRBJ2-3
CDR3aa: CASSLVPSGDTQYF
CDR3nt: TGTGCCAGCAGCTTAGTTCCTAGCGGAGATACGCAGTATTTT

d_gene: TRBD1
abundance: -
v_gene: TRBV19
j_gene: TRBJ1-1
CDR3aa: CASSMGTGGTEAFF
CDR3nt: TGTGCCAGTAGTATGGGGACAGGGGGCACTGAAGCTTTCTTT

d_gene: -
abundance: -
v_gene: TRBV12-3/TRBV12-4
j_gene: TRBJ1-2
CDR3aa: CASSYRLVYGYTF
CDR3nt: TGTGCCAGCAGTTACAGGTTGGTCTATGGCTACACCTTC

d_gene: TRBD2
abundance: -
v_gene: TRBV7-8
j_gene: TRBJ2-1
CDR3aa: CASALELAGSVYNEQFF
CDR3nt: TGCGCCAGCGCGCTCGAATTAGCGGGGAGCGTTTACAATGAGCAGTTCTTC

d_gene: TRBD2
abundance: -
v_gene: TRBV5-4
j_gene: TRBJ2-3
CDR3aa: CASSSGTSGVRRDTQYF
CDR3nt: TGTGCCAGCAGCTCCGGGACTAGCGGGGTTCGGAGGGATACGCAGTATTTT

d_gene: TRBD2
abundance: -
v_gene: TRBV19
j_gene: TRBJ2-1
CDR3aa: CASSMALAGGLNEQFF
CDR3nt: TGTGCCAGTAGTATGGCTCTTGCGGGGGGGCTTAATGAGCAGTTCTTC

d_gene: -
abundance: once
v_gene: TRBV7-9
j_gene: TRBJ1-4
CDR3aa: CASSPRGAGSEKLFF
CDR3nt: TGTGCCAGCAGCCCGCGGGGCGCTGGGAGTGAAAAACTGTTTTTT

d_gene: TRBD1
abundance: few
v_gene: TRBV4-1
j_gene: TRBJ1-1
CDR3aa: CASSQSDREHTEAFF
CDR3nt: TGCGCCAGCAGCCAGTCGGACAGGGAACACACTGAAGCTTTCTTT

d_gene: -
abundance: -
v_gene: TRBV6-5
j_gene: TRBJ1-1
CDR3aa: CAIVTVMNTEAFF
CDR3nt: TGTGCCATTGTGACAGTCATGAACACTGAAGCTTTCTTT

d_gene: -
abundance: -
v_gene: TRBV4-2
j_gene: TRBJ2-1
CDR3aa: CASSEGGAGNEQFF
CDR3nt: TGTGCCAGCAGCGAAGGGGGGGCCGGGAATGAGCAGTTCTTC

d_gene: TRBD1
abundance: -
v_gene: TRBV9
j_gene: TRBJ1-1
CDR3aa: CASSSRDSNTEAFF
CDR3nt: TGTGCCAGCAGCTCCCGGGACAGTAACACTGAAGCTTTCTTT

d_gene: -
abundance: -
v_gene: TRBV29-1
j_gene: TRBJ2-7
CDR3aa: CSVVKSYEQYF
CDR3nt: TGCAGCGTGGTAAAATCCTACGAGCAGTACTTC

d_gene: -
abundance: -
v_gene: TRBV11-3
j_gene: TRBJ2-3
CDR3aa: CASSRGTDTQYF
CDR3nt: TGTGCCAGCAGCCGGGGGACAGATACGCAGTATTTT

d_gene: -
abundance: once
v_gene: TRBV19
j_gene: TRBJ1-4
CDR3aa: CASSIGANEKLFF
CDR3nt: TGTGCCAGTAGTATAGGGGCAAATGAAAAACTGTTTTTT

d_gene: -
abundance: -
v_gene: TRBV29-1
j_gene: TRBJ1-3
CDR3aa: CSVEDRSSGNTIYF
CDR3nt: TGCAGCGTTGAAGATCGTAGCTCTGGAAACACCATATATTTT

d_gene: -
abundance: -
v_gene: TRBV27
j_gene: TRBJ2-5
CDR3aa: CASSFKKGKAQETQYF
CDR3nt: TGTGCCAGCAGTTTTAAGAAGGGGAAAGCTCAAGAGACCCAGTACTTC

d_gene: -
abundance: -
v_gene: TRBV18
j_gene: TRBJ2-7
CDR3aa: CASSPVQDYEQYF
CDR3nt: TGTGCCAGCTCACCAGTACAGGACTACGAGCAGTACTTC

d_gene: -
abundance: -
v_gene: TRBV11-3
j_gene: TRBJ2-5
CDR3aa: CASSLAGTRETQYF
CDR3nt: TGTGCCAGCAGCTTAGCTGGGACTCGCGAGACCCAGTACTTC

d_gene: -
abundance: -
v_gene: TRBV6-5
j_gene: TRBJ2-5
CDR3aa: CASSSQGGTQYF
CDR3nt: TGTGCCAGCTCCTCCCAGGGGGGGACCCAGTACTTC